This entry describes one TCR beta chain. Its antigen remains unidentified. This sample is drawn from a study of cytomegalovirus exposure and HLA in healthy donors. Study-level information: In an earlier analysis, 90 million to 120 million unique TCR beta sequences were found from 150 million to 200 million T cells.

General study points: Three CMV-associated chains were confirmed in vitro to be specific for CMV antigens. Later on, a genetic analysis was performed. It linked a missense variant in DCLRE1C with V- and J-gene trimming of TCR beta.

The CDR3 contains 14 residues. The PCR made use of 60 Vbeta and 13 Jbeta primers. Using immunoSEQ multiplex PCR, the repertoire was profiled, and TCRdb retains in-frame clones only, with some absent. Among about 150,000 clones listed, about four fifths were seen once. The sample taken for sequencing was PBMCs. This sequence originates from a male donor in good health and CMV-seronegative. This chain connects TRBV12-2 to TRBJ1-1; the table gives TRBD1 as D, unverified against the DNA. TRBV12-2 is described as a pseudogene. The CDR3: CASRGHTSNTEAFF. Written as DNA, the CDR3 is TGTGCAAGTCGGGGCCACACCTCGAACACTGAAGCTTTCTTT.